A selection of T cell receptor beta chains follows, all from one sample in a study of cytomegalovirus exposure and HLA in healthy donors. Clones were read by immunoSEQ multiplex PCR, and TCRdb kept only the in-frame ones, dropping some. The repertoire has some 88,000 clones, approximately 96% of them found once; the top ten carry more than 0.65%. Sample: PBMCs. These TCRs come from a man between 18 and 29 years old in good health and CMV-seronegative. Each CDR3 is given with its conserved first and last residue. The D gene is left open where the match is weak. For some rows the clone size is stated as once, few or many, or as a class when expanded; others skip it.

v_gene: TRBV21-1; abundance: NA; d_gene: NA; j_gene: TRBJ1-2; CDR3nt: TGTGCCAGCAGCATGGGACAGGGACTAGATAATCGCTACACCTTC; CDR3aa: CASSMGQGLDNRYTF
v_gene: TRBV4-1; abundance: NA; d_gene: TRBD2; j_gene: TRBJ2-7; CDR3nt: TGCGCCAGCAGCCAAGTCATGCGGGAGTCTCCCTACGAGCAGTACTTC; CDR3aa: CASSQVMRESPYEQYF
v_gene: TRBV5-1; abundance: NA; d_gene: NA; j_gene: TRBJ1-3; CDR3nt: TGCGCCAGCAGCTTGGGTTCCAGCGGCTCTGGAAACACCATATATTTT; CDR3aa: CASSLGSSGSGNTIYF
v_gene: TRBV11-3; abundance: NA; d_gene: TRBD1; j_gene: TRBJ1-1; CDR3nt: TGTGCCAGCAGCACTAGCCAGGGGGCATTGGGTTCCACTGAAGCTTTCTTT; CDR3aa: CASSTSQGALGSTEAFF
v_gene: TRBV28; abundance: once; d_gene: NA; j_gene: TRBJ1-5; CDR3nt: TGTGCCAGCAGTTTGTACAGTCAGCCCCAGCATTTT; CDR3aa: CASSLYSQPQHF
v_gene: TRBV27; abundance: NA; d_gene: TRBD2; j_gene: TRBJ2-5; CDR3nt: TGTGCCAGCAGTTTTCTAGCGGGAGGGTTGGGAATGACCCAGTACTTC; CDR3aa: CASSFLAGGLGMTQYF
v_gene: TRBV10-2; abundance: NA; d_gene: TRBD2; j_gene: TRBJ2-5; CDR3nt: TGCGCCAGCAGTGAGTCAAGACCAGGACTAGCGACACGACCGGAGACCCAGTACTTC; CDR3aa: CASSESRPGLATRPETQYF
v_gene: TRBV14; abundance: NA; d_gene: NA; j_gene: TRBJ1-1; CDR3nt: TGTGCCAGCAGCCAAGGTCCCTGGAACACTGAAGCTTTCTTT; CDR3aa: CASSQGPWNTEAFF
v_gene: TRBV21-1; abundance: NA; d_gene: NA; j_gene: TRBJ2-6; CDR3nt: TGTGCCAGCAGCAAGACAGTCTCTGGGGCCAACGTCCTGACTTTC; CDR3aa: CASSKTVSGANVLTF
v_gene: TRBV5-6; abundance: NA; d_gene: TRBD2; j_gene: TRBJ2-3; CDR3nt: TGTGCCAGCAGCTTGGCCGGGGGGGACTACACAGATACGCAGTATTTT; CDR3aa: CASSLAGGDYTDTQYF
v_gene: TRBV6-5; abundance: NA; d_gene: NA; j_gene: TRBJ1-1; CDR3nt: TGTGCCAGCAGTTACAGCAGGGCGAACACTGAAGCTTTCTTT; CDR3aa: CASSYSRANTEAFF
v_gene: TRBV19; abundance: NA; d_gene: TRBD1; j_gene: TRBJ2-7; CDR3nt: TGTGCCAGTAGCCCAGGGACAGGTCTTATCCACGAGCAGTACTTC; CDR3aa: CASSPGTGLIHEQYF
v_gene: TRBV4-3; abundance: NA; d_gene: TRBD1; j_gene: TRBJ2-5; CDR3nt: TGCGCCAGCAGCCAAGATGTTTTACCAGGGGGAGAGACCCAGTACTTC; CDR3aa: CASSQDVLPGGETQYF
v_gene: TRBV25-1; abundance: NA; d_gene: TRBD1; j_gene: TRBJ2-5; CDR3nt: TGTGCCAGCAGTGTAGCGACAGGGGGGCAAGAGACCCAGTACTTC; CDR3aa: CASSVATGGQETQYF
v_gene: TRBV7-9; abundance: NA; d_gene: TRBD2; j_gene: TRBJ2-7; CDR3nt: TGTGCCAGCAGCTCCAATAGCGGGGGATCCTACGAGCAGTACTTC; CDR3aa: CASSSNSGGSYEQYF
v_gene: TRBV5-1; abundance: NA; d_gene: NA; j_gene: TRBJ2-1; CDR3nt: TGCGCCAGCAGCTTGGGGCAAGCGAACGAGCAGTTCTTC; CDR3aa: CASSLGQANEQFF
v_gene: TRBV29-1; abundance: NA; d_gene: NA; j_gene: TRBJ1-1; CDR3nt: TGCAGCGTTGTGTGGGGGCGGTACACTGAAGCTTTCTTT; CDR3aa: CSVVWGRYTEAFF
v_gene: TRBV27; abundance: NA; d_gene: TRBD1; j_gene: TRBJ1-1; CDR3nt: TGTGCCAGCAGTTTAGACAGGGGGAACACTGAAGCTTTCTTT; CDR3aa: CASSLDRGNTEAFF
v_gene: TRBV10-1; abundance: once; d_gene: NA; j_gene: TRBJ1-2; CDR3nt: TGCGCCAGCAGTGAGTCGACGGGTTCCGGTGGCTACACCTTC; CDR3aa: CASSESTGSGGYTF
v_gene: TRBV7-9; abundance: NA; d_gene: TRBD1; j_gene: TRBJ2-5; CDR3nt: TGTGCCAGCAGCTCCGGGACAGGGAGAGAGACCCAGTACTTC; CDR3aa: CASSSGTGRETQYF
v_gene: TRBV7-9; abundance: NA; d_gene: TRBD1; j_gene: TRBJ1-2; CDR3nt: TGTGCCAGCAGCTTCGGGACAGGGTCGGGGATTTATGGCTACACCTTC; CDR3aa: CASSFGTGSGIYGYTF
v_gene: TRBV7-8; abundance: once; d_gene: TRBD1; j_gene: TRBJ1-4; CDR3nt: TGTGCCAGCAGCGGCCCGGGGACAGGGTCGGAGGAAAAACTGTTTTTT; CDR3aa: CASSGPGTGSEEKLFF
v_gene: TRBV2; abundance: NA; d_gene: NA; j_gene: TRBJ1-5; CDR3nt: TGTGCCAGCAGTGAGTTCCCGGGACAACCGCCCCAGCATTTT; CDR3aa: CASSEFPGQPPQHF
v_gene: TRBV28; abundance: NA; d_gene: TRBD2; j_gene: TRBJ2-3; CDR3nt: TGTGCCAGCAGTACCCGACTAGCGGGAGGGTCCACAGATACGCAGTATTTT; CDR3aa: CASSTRLAGGSTDTQYF
v_gene: TRBV28; abundance: NA; d_gene: TRBD1; j_gene: TRBJ1-5; CDR3nt: TGTGCCAGCAGTGGCAGGGGGTACGGGGCGACTCGCAATCAGCCCCAGCATTTT; CDR3aa: CASSGRGYGATRNQPQHF
v_gene: TRBV4-3; abundance: NA; d_gene: TRBD2; j_gene: TRBJ2-1; CDR3nt: TGCGCCAGCAGCCAAGGTGGCGCGGGAGTAGATGCTCCCTACAATGAGCAGTTCTTC; CDR3aa: CASSQGGAGVDAPYNEQFF
v_gene: TRBV6-6; abundance: NA; d_gene: NA; j_gene: TRBJ2-5; CDR3nt: TGTGCCAGCAGTTACGAGGGTCGGAAGACCCAGTACTTC; CDR3aa: CASSYEGRKTQYF
v_gene: TRBV5-1; abundance: NA; d_gene: TRBD2; j_gene: TRBJ2-2; CDR3nt: TGCGCCAGCAGCTTGGAACGGGGCACTAGCGGGAGTAGGAGGGAGCTGTTTTTT; CDR3aa: CASSLERGTSGSRRELFF
v_gene: TRBV2; abundance: NA; d_gene: NA; j_gene: TRBJ1-2; CDR3nt: TGTGCCAGCAGACCCGACAGAAAAGCTAACTATGGCTACACCTTC; CDR3aa: CASRPDRKANYGYTF
v_gene: TRBV30; abundance: once; d_gene: TRBD2; j_gene: TRBJ2-1; CDR3nt: TGTGCCTGGAGTGGTTCGAGGACTAGCGGGACCTACAATGAGCAGTTCTTC; CDR3aa: CAWSGSRTSGTYNEQFF
v_gene: TRBV7-2; abundance: few; d_gene: NA; j_gene: TRBJ1-1; CDR3nt: TGTGCCAGCACCCCGCGAGTTCCGCGAAGTACTGAAGCTTTCTTT; CDR3aa: CASTPRVPRSTEAFF
v_gene: TRBV6-5; abundance: NA; d_gene: TRBD1; j_gene: TRBJ1-5; CDR3nt: TGTGCCACCCGGACAGGGGTGAAGAACAATCAGCCCCAGCATTTT; CDR3aa: CATRTGVKNNQPQHF
v_gene: TRBV19; abundance: NA; d_gene: TRBD2; j_gene: TRBJ2-3; CDR3nt: TGTGCCATCTCTGACCCCAGGACTAGCGGCACAGATACGCAGTATTTT; CDR3aa: CAISDPRTSGTDTQYF
v_gene: TRBV29-1; abundance: NA; d_gene: TRBD1; j_gene: TRBJ2-1; CDR3nt: TGCAGCGCCAAGGACAGGGGGCGTGTAAATGAGCAGTTCTTC; CDR3aa: CSAKDRGRVNEQFF
v_gene: TRBV27; abundance: NA; d_gene: TRBD1; j_gene: TRBJ1-5; CDR3nt: TGTGCCAGCAGTGGGACAGGGGGCAGCAATCAGCCCCAGCATTTT; CDR3aa: CASSGTGGSNQPQHF
v_gene: TRBV6-5; abundance: NA; d_gene: NA; j_gene: TRBJ1-3; CDR3nt: TGTGCCAGCAGTTACGGGAGCGGAAACACCATATATTTT; CDR3aa: CASSYGSGNTIYF
v_gene: TRBV6-5; abundance: NA; d_gene: TRBD2; j_gene: TRBJ2-1; CDR3nt: TGTGCCAGCAGTCGTGGACTAGCTAGCTACAATGAGCAGTTCTTC; CDR3aa: CASSRGLASYNEQFF
v_gene: TRBV6-1; abundance: once; d_gene: NA; j_gene: TRBJ2-7; CDR3nt: TGTGCCAGCAGTGAAGCACAATACGTACAGGGAACCCACGAGCAGTACTTC; CDR3aa: CASSEAQYVQGTHEQYF
v_gene: TRBV2; abundance: NA; d_gene: NA; j_gene: TRBJ1-4; CDR3nt: TGTGCCAGCAGTGAATCGGAGGCAACTAATGAAAAACTGTTTTTT; CDR3aa: CASSESEATNEKLFF
v_gene: TRBV9; abundance: NA; d_gene: TRBD1; j_gene: TRBJ1-1; CDR3nt: TGTGCCAGCAGCACCTTCTCTAGACAGGGGCGGAACACTGAAGCTTTCTTT; CDR3aa: CASSTFSRQGRNTEAFF
v_gene: TRBV19; abundance: NA; d_gene: TRBD1; j_gene: TRBJ2-5; CDR3nt: TGTGCCAGCAGTAGGCCCGGGACAGGGGAGACCCAGTACTTC; CDR3aa: CASSRPGTGETQYF
v_gene: TRBV19; abundance: NA; d_gene: TRBD2; j_gene: TRBJ2-1; CDR3nt: TGTGCCAGTAGTGGGGGACTAGCGGGAAAGAGTGAGCAGTTCTTC; CDR3aa: CASSGGLAGKSEQFF
v_gene: TRBV5-1; abundance: NA; d_gene: NA; j_gene: TRBJ2-3; CDR3nt: TGCGCCAGCAGAACCGGGACAAGTCTCAACACAGATACGCAGTATTTT; CDR3aa: CASRTGTSLNTDTQYF
v_gene: TRBV6-5; abundance: NA; d_gene: TRBD1; j_gene: TRBJ1-4; CDR3nt: TGTGCCAGCAGCGGTAGGACAGGGTTAGGAGAAAAACTGTTTTTT; CDR3aa: CASSGRTGLGEKLFF
v_gene: TRBV9; abundance: NA; d_gene: NA; j_gene: TRBJ2-5; CDR3nt: TGTGCCAGCAGCGCCTACCAGGGTACCCAAGAGACCCAGTACTTC; CDR3aa: CASSAYQGTQETQYF
v_gene: TRBV19; abundance: NA; d_gene: NA; j_gene: TRBJ1-1; CDR3nt: TGTGCCAGTAGTTCAGGGGTCGCCGGAGAAGCTTTCTTT; CDR3aa: CASSSGVAGEAFF
v_gene: TRBV7-2; abundance: NA; d_gene: TRBD2; j_gene: TRBJ2-7; CDR3nt: TGTGCCAGCAGCCGTGGTCCCAGCGGGAGAAGTACTTTCTACGAGCAGTACTTC; CDR3aa: CASSRGPSGRSTFYEQYF
v_gene: TRBV7-6; abundance: NA; d_gene: TRBD1; j_gene: TRBJ1-1; CDR3nt: TGTGCCAGCAGCCGCCCTCCTGGACAGGGGGTCTCGTCGGGGATGAACACTGAAGCTTTCTTT; CDR3aa: CASSRPPGQGVSSGMNTEAFF
v_gene: TRBV27; abundance: NA; d_gene: NA; j_gene: TRBJ1-1; CDR3nt: TGTGCCAGCAGTTTATCGGCCGCCGCCACTGAAGCTTTCTTT; CDR3aa: CASSLSAAATEAFF
v_gene: TRBV28; abundance: NA; d_gene: NA; j_gene: TRBJ1-1; CDR3nt: TGTGCCAGCAGTCCGGGACAACGCAACACTGAAGCTTTCTTT; CDR3aa: CASSPGQRNTEAFF
v_gene: TRBV6-1; abundance: NA; d_gene: NA; j_gene: TRBJ2-3; CDR3nt: TGTGCCAGCACCGTAGGTAGCGGAGTAGATACGCAGTATTTT; CDR3aa: CASTVGSGVDTQYF